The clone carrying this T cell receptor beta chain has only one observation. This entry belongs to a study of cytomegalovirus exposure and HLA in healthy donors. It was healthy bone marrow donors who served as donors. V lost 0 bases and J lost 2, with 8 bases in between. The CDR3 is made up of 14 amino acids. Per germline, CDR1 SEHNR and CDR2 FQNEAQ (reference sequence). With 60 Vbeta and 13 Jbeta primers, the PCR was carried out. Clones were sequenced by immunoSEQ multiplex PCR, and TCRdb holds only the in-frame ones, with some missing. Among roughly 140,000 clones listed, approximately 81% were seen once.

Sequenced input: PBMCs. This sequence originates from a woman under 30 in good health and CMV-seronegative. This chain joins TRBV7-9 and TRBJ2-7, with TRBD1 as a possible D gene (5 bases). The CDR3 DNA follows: TGTGCCAGCAGCTTAGCGACAGATCCCTACGAGCAGTACTTC. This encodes CASSLATDPYEQYF.